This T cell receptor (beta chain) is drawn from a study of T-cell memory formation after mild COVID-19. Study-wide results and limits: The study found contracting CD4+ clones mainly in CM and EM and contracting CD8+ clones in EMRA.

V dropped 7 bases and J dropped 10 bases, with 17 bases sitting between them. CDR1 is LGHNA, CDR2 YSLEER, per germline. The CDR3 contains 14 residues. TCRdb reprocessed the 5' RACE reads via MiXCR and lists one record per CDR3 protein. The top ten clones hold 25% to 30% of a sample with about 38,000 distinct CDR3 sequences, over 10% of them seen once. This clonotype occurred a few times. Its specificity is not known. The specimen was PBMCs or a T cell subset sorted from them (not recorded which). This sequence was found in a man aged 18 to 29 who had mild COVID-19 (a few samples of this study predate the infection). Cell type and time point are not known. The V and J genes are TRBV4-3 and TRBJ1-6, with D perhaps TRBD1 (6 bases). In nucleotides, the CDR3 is TGCGCCAGCAAGGGAGACAGGTTTGAATCACCCCTCCACTTT. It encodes CASKGDRFESPLHF.